This T cell receptor (beta chain) was obtained from a study of molecular identifiers for immune sequencing clone quantification. General study points: Jurkat TCR RNA spiked in from one cell reportedly remained identifiable amid about a million naive cells.

Libraries used 20,000 to 1,000,000 sorted naive CD8 T cells and 10%, 30% or 50% RNA input. Researchers sorted naive CD8 T cells as cells that were CD8+CD4-CCR7+CD45RA+. This clonotype turned up a few times. Its antigen is as yet unknown. Trimming cost V 5 bases and J 4 bases; bases outside gene matches: 17. The CDR3 has 19 amino acids. The germline V gene has CDR1 MNHEY and CDR2 SVGEGT. Preparation of the bulk TCR libraries relied on previously described methods and listed TCR primers. A single record per CDR3 protein comes from TCRdb applying MiXCR to the PCR reads. The sample carries over 600,000 distinct CDR3 sequences, less than 20% recorded once.

The TCR originated in a human donor in good health. Some libraries in this study had Jurkat cell RNA spiked in. The sample taken for sequencing was naive CD8+ T cells from blood, with Jurkat cell RNA spiked in. Subset indicated: FACS-sorted CD8+CD4-CCR7+CD45RA+ naive T cells. The chain employs TRBV6-2 or TRBV6-3 and TRBJ1-5, with 10 bases identical to TRBD1. CDR3 loop: CASSPINSGTGDPNQPQHF. In DNA, the CDR3 is TGTGCCAGCAGTCCAATCAACTCCGGGACAGGGGACCCTAATCAGCCCCAGCATTTT.